The 9 T cell receptor beta chains below all came from one sample that was sequenced in a study of vaccination and CD4 T cells after COVID-19. CD4+ T cells that had been cultured provided DNA sequenced with the Oncomine TCR Beta short-read assay. TCRdb fed the PCR reads into MiXCR, producing one record per CDR3 protein. The sample has 20,000 or so distinct CDR3 sequences, roughly 40% seen once; the top ten hold around 8.3%. Treatment denoted: roughly ten-day PBMC culture with coronavirus spike peptide pools or control peptides (ViraFEST assay). These receptors have no identified antigens. The sequencing here drew on CD4+ T cells from blood, cultured in vitro, taken after SARS-CoV-2 vaccination. The receptors were gathered from a human donor who had recovered from COVID-19.

This clonotype was recorded a few times. The V gene is TRBV19, the J gene TRBJ1-2, with 10 bases identical to TRBD1. J gave up 4 bases and V 6 bases, and 5 bases lay outside the gene matches. The CDR3 extends over 14 amino acids. CDR1 and CDR2 from the germline V gene are LNHDA and SQIVND (reference sequence). Written as DNA, the CDR3 is TGTGCCAGTAGCGACAGGGGGCTGAGCTATGGCTACACCTTC. Its protein is CASSDRGLSYGYTF.

The chain combines TRBV7-2 with TRBJ2-3; D not certain. V was trimmed by 6 bases and J by 0 bases, leaving 16 bases between them. From germline, CDR1 is SGHTA and CDR2 FQGNSA. The CDR3 has 16 amino acids. CDR3 nucleotides: TGTGCCAGCAGTCACTACCGCGACGAGAGCACAGATACGCAGTATTTT. Protein sequence: CASSHYRDESTDTQYF.

This sequence joins TRBV27 and TRBJ2-7; 8 nucleotides match TRBD1. The V gene's germline CDR1 is MNHEY and CDR2 SMNVEV (reference sequence). CDR3 length: 14 amino acids. Trimming took 10 bases from V and 3 from J; bases not matched to a gene: 11. Here the CDR3 DNA reads TGTGCCACTTCTTCCGGACAGGGTTTCTACGAGCAGTACTTC. It encodes CATSSGQGFYEQYF.

The rearrangement links TRBV7-9 to TRBJ2-5, with D unclear. Trimming removed 1 base at V and 5 bases at J, with 11 bases between. Germline lookup yields CDR1 SEHNR and CDR2 FQNEAQ (reference sequence). This CDR3 comprises 14 residues. The CDR3 DNA reads TGTGCCAGCAGCTTAGGGGTAGCACGGGAGACCCAGTACTTC. Its translation: CASSLGVARETQYF.

This clonotype came up a few times. The chain carries TRBV7-2 and TRBJ2-1; no reliable D call. The germline V gene has CDR1 SGHTA and CDR2 FQGNSA. Trimming shortened V by 4 bases and J by 8 bases, and 18 bases separated the two germline ends. CDR3 length: 15 residues. The CDR3 region has the DNA TGTGCCAGCAGCTACAGTGGGCCAGCTTTCCATGAGCAGTTCTTC. Residues: CASSYSGPAFHEQFF.

The chain uses TRBV19 and TRBJ2-4; TRBD1 matches 7 bases. The CDR3 has 14 amino acids. The V gene's germline CDR1 is LNHDA and CDR2 SQIVND (reference sequence). With 5 bases clipped from V and 7 bases from J, the junction kept 8 bases outside the gene matches. DNA of the CDR3: TGTGCCAGTAGTGTAACAGGGGAGTCGAACATTCAGTACTTC. Translating gives CASSVTGESNIQYF.

The rearrangement uses TRBV12-3 or TRBV12-4 and TRBJ2-1; TRBD2 aligns across 12 bases. CDR3 length: 15 residues. Trimming took 6 bases from V and 2 from J; bases not matched to a gene: 2. In DNA form, the CDR3 reads TGTGCCAGCAGAGGACTAGCGGGGCCCTACAATGAGCAGTTCTTC. Protein sequence: CASRGLAGPYNEQFF.

This rearrangement joins TRBV19 to TRBJ2-1, with TRBD2 identical over 9 bases. In germline, CDR1 is LNHDA, CDR2 SQIVND (reference sequence). The ends lost 4 bases at V and 6 bases at J; junction bases unmatched: 7. The CDR3 runs to 15 residues. CDR3 in DNA: TGTGCCAGTAGTAACGGACTAGCGCAGGGCAATGAGCAGTTCTTC. Amino acids: CASSNGLAQGNEQFF.

The chain carries TRBV2 and TRBJ2-1; a possible D gene is TRBD2 (6 bases). The CDR3 has 11 residues. The germline V gene encodes CDR1 SNHLY and CDR2 FYNNEI. The V and J ends lost 11 bases and 6 bases respectively, with 11 bases between them. DNA for the CDR3: TGTGCCGGGTGGGGAGGCAATGAGCAGTTCTTC. It encodes CAGWGGNEQFF.